The present entry profiles one T cell receptor beta chain with its context. The target antigen is unknown. Both 60 Vbeta primers and 13 Jbeta primers went into the PCR. Using immunoSEQ multiplex PCR, the repertoire was profiled, and TCRdb retains in-frame clones only, with some absent. The sample carries about 130,000 clones, around three quarters recorded once. The data originate from a study of cytomegalovirus exposure and HLA in healthy donors. Study in general: Early release data held roughly 90 million unique TCRs from HLA-typed donors. General study points: In a later analysis, specific HLA alleles were associated with 16,000 or so TCR beta sequences at a 0.05 false discovery rate. The authors later linked a missense DCLRE1C variant to TCR beta V- and J-gene trimming. Earlier analysis found most TCR beta V segments productive about 87% or about 30% of the time.

CDR1 MNHEY and CDR2 SMNVEV come from the germline V gene (reference sequence). The CDR3 is made up of 15 amino acids. Trimming removed 4 bases from V and 1 base from J, with 14 bases in between. Sample: PBMCs. The chain joins TRBV27 to TRBJ2-7, with a possible D match to TRBD2 (5 bases). The sequence derives from a male donor in good health and CMV-seronegative. DNA of the CDR3: TGTGCCAGCAGTTCGCGGGTGGTGGCTTCCTACGAGCAGTACTTC. Amino acids: CASSSRVVASYEQYF.